Described below is a single TCR beta chain sequence and its context. This entry is derived from a study of blood T cells in healthy people across ages. PCR was performed a second time for roughly 7 to 11 cycles using a sample-barcoded 5' primer and a J-beta primer mix. Each CDR3 protein is one row after TCRdb ran MiXCR on the 5' RACE reads. Of over 1,500,000 distinct CDR3 sequences in the sample, roughly two fifths are singletons; the top ten hold about 21%. The germline V gene has CDR1 SGHTA and CDR2 FQGNSA. The CDR3 consists of 17 residues. The germline V and J ends were trimmed by 1 base and 4 bases, with 19 bases remaining between them.

The sequence derives from a human donor in good health. This chain joins TRBV7-2 and TRBJ1-2; TRBD1 might be the D (6 bases). Specimen: blood. The CDR3 loop is CASSLDAPTGLSYGYTF. CDR3 in DNA: TGTGCCAGCAGCTTAGATGCCCCGACAGGCCTCAGCTATGGCTACACCTTC.